One and the same sample provided the 13 T cell receptor beta chains below, sequenced in a study of CD8+ T cells in alopecia areata. Following RNA extraction, reverse transcription yielded cDNA that acted as the sequencing template. Profiling relied on immunoSEQ multiplex PCR, and the TCRdb table lists in-frame clones only, not all of them. The sample shows some 120,000 clones, none of them appearing just once. Sequencing used lesional skin. These receptor sequences come from a C3H/HeJ mouse with alopecia areata. This mouse strain has H2-k as its MHC haplotype.

This clone showed up just a few times. Any gene name here is a mouse gene name. The read halts 4 residues ahead of the CDR3 end, with the missing end drawn from the germline J gene. The V call is TRBV13-3, the J call TRBJ1-1, with a possible D match to TRBD1 (6 bases). CDR1 NNHDY and CDR2 SYVADS come from the germline V gene. The germline V and J ends were trimmed by 1 base and 0 bases, with 10 bases remaining between them. The CDR3 spans 15 residues. The sequenced CDR3 bases are TGTGCCAGCAGTGATTCAGGGGTCGCAAACACA. Amino acids: CASSDSGVANT. The whole CDR3 sequence reads CASSDSGVANTEVFF.

In this sample, this clone turned up a few times. The genes are named according to mouse. The CDR3 extends 4 residues past the end of the read, so its final part is completed from the germline J gene. The genes are TRBV19 and TRBJ2-5; the match to TRBD1 covers 7 bases. CDR1 is FNHDT, CDR2 SITEND, per germline (reference sequence). The J segment lost 2 bases and the V segment lost 3 bases, leaving 3 bases of the junction unmatched. This CDR3 has 14 amino acids. Incomplete CDR3 DNA: TGTGCCAGCAGTAGACAGGGTATCCAAGAC. Protein: CASSRQGIQD. The complete CDR3 sequence is CASSRQGIQDTQYF.

This clone was counted ten times or more. Genes here carry mouse names. The read ends 4 residues before the CDR3 terminus; that terminus is restored from the germline J gene. The rearrangement uses TRBV13-3 and TRBJ2-1; 9 nucleotides agree with TRBD2. The CDR3 loop spans 16 amino acids. CDR1 is NNHDY, CDR2 SYVADS, per germline. V dropped 5 bases and J dropped 2; count of bases not matched to a gene: 8. CDR3 DNA, as far as it was read: TGTGCCAGCAGCACGGGACTGGGAGGGGACTATGCT. It specifies CASSTGLGGDYA. The CDR3 as a whole reads CASSTGLGGDYAEQFF.

Notes on this clone: The gene names given are mouse names. The missing CDR3 end, 4 residues past where the read stops, is filled in from the germline J gene. The chain couples TRBV1 to TRBJ2-7, with 11 positions matching TRBD2. With V trimmed by 6 bases and J by 1 base, 2 bases remained unmatched. Germline V gene sequence: CDR1 NSQYPW, CDR2 LRSPGD (reference sequence). The CDR3 extends over 14 amino acids. The CDR3 sequence is CTCRDWGESYEQYF. CDR3 DNA, as far as it was read: TGCACCTGCAGGGACTGGGGGGAGTCCTAT.

This clone was observed a handful of times. Here the gene names and germline are mouse. The read is 4 residues too short to cover the CDR3 end, so that end is filled in from the germline J gene. The chain recombines TRBV1 with TRBJ2-1, with a weak D call TRBD1 (7 bases). Germline CDR1 reads NSQYPW; CDR2 reads LRSPGD (reference sequence). Trimming pared 0 bases from V and 1 base from J, leaving 13 bases between. CDR3 size: 17 residues. Partial CDR3 DNA: TGCACCTGCAGTGCAGATGAGGGGGCAGGGAACTATGCT. Translating it yields CTCSADEGAGNYA. The CDR3, in full, reads CTCSADEGAGNYAEQFF. Variable domain in full (rest from reference TRBV1 and TRBJ2-1): VTLLEQNPRWRLVPRGQAVNLRCILKNSQYPWMSWYQQDLQKQLQWLFTLRSPGDKEVKSLPGADYLATRVTDTELRLQVANMSQGRTLYCTCSADEGAGNYAEQFFGPGTRLTVL.

This clone came up a few times. Genes here carry mouse names. The same CDR3 also results from other DNA sequences found in this sample. The CDR3 DNA, read in part, is TGTGCCAGCAGTGATCCTGGACAGGGATCCTCC. Its protein is CASSDPGQGSS. The full CDR3 sequence reads CASSDPGQGSSDYTF. This chain links TRBV13-3 with TRBJ1-2, with 8 bases identical to TRBD1. The CDR3 goes on 4 residues after the read ends, and that part is filled in from the germline J gene. CDR1 is NNHDY and CDR2 is SYVADS in the germline V gene. CDR3 length: 15 amino acids. The junction had 6 bases not matched to a gene; V was cut back by 1 base and J by 4 bases.

This clone appeared a few times. All gene names here are mouse names. The read finishes 4 residues shy of the CDR3 end, and the germline J gene is used to complete it. The chain uses TRBV20 and TRBJ2-1; D is possibly TRBD1 (6 bases). Germline V gene lookup returns CDR1 GFQATS and CDR2 STVNSAI. V was clipped by 6 bases and J by 0 bases, with 9 bases between them. The CDR3 has 13 residues. The CDR3 protein is CGAGQNNYAEQFF. The DNA read from the CDR3 is TGTGGTGCCGGACAGAATAACTATGCT.

To note about this clone: The germline and genes are mouse ones. Coverage ceases 4 residues before the CDR3 finishes, and the germline J gene fills in the end. The V gene is TRBV13-3, the J gene TRBJ2-2; the match to TRBD2 covers 14 bases. From germline, CDR1 is NNHDY and CDR2 SYVADS. The CDR3 spans 17 residues. The V segment lost 4 bases and the J segment 6 bases; nucleotides outside the gene matches: 8. The covered CDR3 bases are TGTGCCAGCAGTCCCCCGGGACTGGGGGGGCGCCCCGGG. Its protein is CASSPPGLGGRPG. The full CDR3 is CASSPPGLGGRPGQLYF.

This clone has a handful of counts. Gene names and germline refer to mouse. The read finishes 4 residues shy of the CDR3 end, and the germline J gene is used to complete it. J is TRBJ1-1 and V is TRBV13-1; 7 bases are a match to TRBD1. The CDR3 is made up of 15 amino acids. The germline V gene has CDR1 NSHNY and CDR2 SYGAGN. V was pared by 1 base and J by 4 bases, with 7 bases of the junction left unmatched. The CDR3 loop is CASSDRGQGSTEVFF. Partial CDR3 DNA: TGTGCCAGCAGTGATAGGGGGCAGGGCAGCACA.

About this clone itself: Mouse names are used for the genes. CDR3 DNA (partial): TGCACCTGCAGTGCCCCCAGGGACACCGGG. Its translation is CTCSAPRDTG. The entire CDR3 sequence reads CTCSAPRDTGQLYF. J is TRBJ2-2 and V is TRBV1; tentative D call: TRBD1 (5 bases). From the germline J gene comes the end of the CDR3, since the read stops 4 residues before it. V lost 3 bases, J lost 3 bases, and 8 bases lay in between. The CDR3 sequence is 14 residues long. In germline, CDR1 is NSQYPW, CDR2 LRSPGD (reference sequence). Full variable domain (outside the CDR3, taken from reference TRBV1 and TRBJ2-2): VTLLEQNPRWRLVPRGQAVNLRCILKNSQYPWMSWYQQDLQKQLQWLFTLRSPGDKEVKSLPGADYLATRVTDTELRLQVANMSQGRTLYCTCSAPRDTGQLYFGEGSKLTVL.

Remarks on this clone: The DNA translation disagrees with the TCRdb protein at residue 13, so the protein in this description comes from the DNA. The gene symbols are mouse symbols. Read sequence stops 3 residues before the CDR3 end, and the germline J gene provides the missing end. The chain carries TRBV1 and TRBJ1-6; 7 nucleotides agree with TRBD1. TRBJ1-6 is recorded as an ORF, its role being uncertain. V lost 1 base and J lost 5; bases outside the gene matches: 5. Germline values: CDR1 NSQYPW, CDR2 LRSPGD (reference sequence). The CDR3 is made up of 16 amino acids. CDR3 region: CTCSAVPDRNNSPLYF. CDR3 DNA (partial): TGCACCTGCAGTGCAGTCCCGGACAGGAATAATTCGCCC.

Comment on this clone: Gene names are mouse gene names. Read sequence stops 4 residues before the CDR3 end, and the germline J gene provides the missing end. The chain combines TRBV19 with TRBJ2-7; 7 bases map to TRBD2. Germline V gene lookup returns CDR1 FNHDT and CDR2 SITEND (reference sequence). The ends lost 7 bases at V and 1 base at J; junction bases unmatched: 2. The CDR3 covers 12 residues. Partial CDR3 DNA: TGTGCCAGCGGGACTGATTCCTAT. Amino acid sequence: CASGTDSY. The full CDR3 is CASGTDSYEQYF.

This clone was recorded a few times. The genes are named according to mouse. The read falls 4 residues short of the CDR3 end, and the missing part is taken from the germline J gene. The rearrangement uses TRBV1 and TRBJ2-1; possibly TRBD1 for D (6 bases). V was pared by 1 base and J by 0 bases, with 10 bases between. This CDR3 has 16 residues. Germline CDR1 is NSQYPW and CDR2 is LRSPGD (reference sequence). The CDR3 loop is CTCSAAGQINYAEQFF. CDR3 DNA (partial): TGCACCTGCAGTGCAGCCGGACAGATTAACTATGCT.